Listed here are 5 T cell receptor beta chains from one sample, sequenced in a study of beta chain features in type 1 diabetes. Study-wide results and caveats: Shorter TCRB CDR3s, moderately but significantly so, marked every one of the four CD4+ subsets in Type 1 diabetes patients.

Reverse transcription of all isolated RNA meant that expressed TCRB transcripts were sequenced. The repertoire was sequenced with immunoSEQ multiplex PCR; TCRdb's copy has only in-frame clones and lacks some. The table shows hundreds of thousands of clones, with roughly an eighth occurring only once. No antigen is known for these receptors. Sequencing was performed on naive CD4+ T cells from blood. The source is a man aged 18 to 35 with type 1 diabetes.

The rearrangement links TRBV27 to TRBJ2-1; D ambiguous. The CDR3 has 12 residues. CDR1 and CDR2 from the germline V gene are MNHEY and SMNVEV (reference sequence). V lost 4 bases and J 4 bases, leaving 5 bases between the germline ends. Here the CDR3 reads CASSSVYNEQFF. Here the CDR3 DNA reads TGTGCCAGCAGTTCCGTTTACAATGAGCAGTTCTTC.

Points on this clone: The germline gene is not matched at one end of the junction; a read error may be the cause. As DNA, the CDR3 is TGTGCCAGCAGCGTAGCCGGGACAGGGGGTGACTATGGCTACACCTTC. This encodes CASSVAGTGGDYGYTF. The chain links TRBV7-9 to TRBJ1-2; TRBD1 matches 11 bases. The V gene's germline CDR1 is SEHNR and CDR2 FQNEAQ (reference sequence). The CDR3 runs 16 residues.

This clone has just a few counts. The V and J genes are TRBV6-1 and TRBJ2-7, with 7 bases identical to TRBD1. V was pared by 11 bases and J by 2 bases, with 9 bases of the junction left unmatched. Germline V gene lookup returns CDR1 MNHNS and CDR2 SASEGT. The CDR3 has 13 residues. CDR3 loop: CAGSGTDTYEQYF. CDR3 DNA sequence: TGTGCCGGATCCGGGACAGATACCTACGAGCAGTACTTC.

The V and J genes are TRBV11-2 and TRBJ2-1; TRBD1 agrees at 8 bases. With 5 bases clipped from V and 2 bases from J, the junction kept 2 bases outside the gene matches. Germline V CDR1 and CDR2: SGHAT, FQNNGV. This CDR3 is built from 14 residues. The CDR3 nucleotides are TGTGCCAGCAGCCCCAGGGGGCCCTACAATGAGCAGTTCTTC. Its translation is CASSPRGPYNEQFF.

The V gene is TRBV20-1, the J gene TRBJ2-5; D is ambiguous. V lost 3 bases, J lost 6 bases, and 8 bases lay in between. CDR1 and CDR2 from the germline V gene are DFQATT and SNEGSKA (reference sequence). This CDR3 has 11 residues. The CDR3: CSARVGKTQYF. The CDR3 region has the DNA TGCAGTGCTAGGGTGGGGAAGACCCAGTACTTC.